Listed here are 14 T cell receptor beta chains from one sample, sequenced in a study of blood T cell repertoires in COVID-19. TCRdb keeps only in-frame clones here, not all; method: immunoSEQ multiplex PCR. The profile covers 250,000 to 400,000 clones, with approximately 88% appearing a single time and 1.5% to 2% taken by the ten largest. Sequencing was performed on peripheral blood. These receptor sequences come from a woman aged 25 to 39 with COVID-19, enrolled during active disease.

The V call is TRBV3-1 (or the pseudogene TRBV3-2), the J call TRBJ2-2; TRBD2 matches 11 bases. The V gene end was trimmed by 6 bases and the J gene end by 2 bases; junction bases not matched to a gene: 11. CDR1 LGHDT and CDR2 YNNKEL come from the germline V gene (reference sequence). The CDR3 has 18 residues. The CDR3 sequence is CASSPKPGTSGNTGELFF. The CDR3 DNA follows: TGTGCCAGCAGTCCCAAACCCGGGACTAGCGGAAACACCGGGGAGCTGTTTTTT.

The chain joins TRBV10-2 to TRBJ1-2; maybe TRBD1 (5 bases). V lost 3 bases, J lost 7 bases, and 6 bases lay in between. Germline values: CDR1 WSHSY, CDR2 SAAADI. The CDR3 consists of 11 residues. The CDR3 loop is CASSEGVGYTF. The CDR3 bases are TGCGCCAGCAGTGAAGGGGTTGGCTACACCTTC.

The chain employs TRBV27 and TRBJ2-7, with TRBD1 matching over 8 bases. CDR3 length: 14 amino acids. Germline V gives CDR1 MNHEY, CDR2 SMNVEV (reference sequence). J lost 5 bases, V lost 5 bases, and 8 bases had no gene match. CDR3 sequence reads: CASSIQGGLDEQYF. In nucleotides, the CDR3 is TGTGCCAGCAGTATACAGGGGGGTCTAGACGAGCAGTACTTC.

CDR3 region: CASSLDRAMNTEAFF. In nucleotides, the CDR3 is TGCGCCAGCAGCTTGGACAGGGCTATGAACACTGAAGCTTTCTTT. The rearrangement links TRBV5-1 to TRBJ1-1; the D gene is possibly TRBD1 (6 bases). Germline V gene lookup returns CDR1 SGHRS and CDR2 YFSETQ. V was clipped by 0 bases and J by 0 bases, with 9 bases between them. This CDR3 has 15 amino acids.

The chain employs TRBV14 and TRBJ1-6, with D possibly being TRBD1 (5 bases). The CDR3 is 14 amino acids. CDR1 is SGHDN, CDR2 FVKESK, per germline. Trimming cost V 2 bases and J 5 bases, with 7 bases left between them. CDR3 in amino acids: CASSQQGNNSPLHF. CDR3 coding DNA: TGTGCCAGCAGCCAACAGGGAAATAATTCACCCCTCCACTTT.

This sequence joins TRBV5-5 and TRBJ2-3; perhaps TRBD1 as D (6 bases). This CDR3 spans 14 amino acids. CDR1 SGHKS and CDR2 YYEKEE come from the germline V gene (reference sequence). The V end was cut by 1 base, the J end by 3 bases, with 9 bases between. DNA of the CDR3: TGTGCCAGCAGCTTGAGGGGGTTTACAGATACGCAGTATTTT. Amino acid sequence: CASSLRGFTDTQYF.

The chain links TRBV7-9 to TRBJ1-6; TRBD1 might be the D (6 bases). The germline gives CDR1 SEHNR, CDR2 FQNEAQ (reference sequence). The CDR3 contains 14 residues. V lost 5 bases to trimming and J lost 6 bases, with 11 bases between them. The CDR3, as DNA: TGTGCCAGCAGCGGGGACAACTTTAATTCACCCCTCCACTTT. This codes for CASSGDNFNSPLHF. The whole variable domain, filled in from reference TRBV7-9 and TRBJ1-6, reads DTGVSQNPRHKITKRGQNVTFRCDPISEHNRLYWYRQTLGQGPEFLTYFQNEAQLEKSRLLSDRFSAERPKGSFSTLEIQRTEQGDSAMYLCASSGDNFNSPLHFGNGTRLTVT.

This clone turned up a few times. This chain links TRBV4-3 with TRBJ1-4; D remains unclear. With 0 bases removed from V and 5 bases from J, the gap between germline ends came to 7 bases. CDR3 length equals 14 residues. Germline V gene data show CDR1 as LGHNA and CDR2 as YSLEER. The CDR3 reads CASSQEGRNEKLFF. Here the CDR3 DNA reads TGCGCCAGCAGCCAAGAGGGGAGGAATGAAAAACTGTTTTTT.

The chain joins TRBV6-1 to TRBJ1-6, with unresolved D. The CDR3 runs to 17 residues. Trimming left V 4 bases short and J 0 bases short, with 13 bases between. The germline gives CDR1 MNHNS, CDR2 SASEGT. The CDR3 spells CASSVWQASSYNSPLHF. In nucleotides, the CDR3 is TGTGCCAGCAGTGTTTGGCAGGCGAGCTCCTATAATTCACCCCTCCACTTT.

The chain joins TRBV5-1 to TRBJ1-5, with 8 bases aligning to TRBD1. Trimming cost V 0 bases and J 3 bases; bases outside gene matches: 2. Germline loops: CDR1 SGHRS, CDR2 YFSETQ. This CDR3 region has 15 residues. The CDR3 is CASSLGQGNNQPQHF. The CDR3 nucleotides read TGCGCCAGCAGCTTGGGACAGGGGAACAATCAGCCCCAGCATTTT.

The rearrangement links TRBV9 to TRBJ2-1; 12 nucleotides line up with TRBD2. There are 17 residues in the CDR3. CDR1 and CDR2 (germline): SGDLS, YYNGEE. The J segment lost 4 bases and the V segment lost 4 bases, leaving 9 bases of the junction unmatched. The CDR3 nucleotides read TGTGCCAGCAGCCCCCGACTAGCGGGGGATCTTTACAATGAGCAGTTCTTC. It yields the protein CASSPRLAGDLYNEQFF.

The V gene is TRBV5-1, the J gene TRBJ1-3, with D perhaps matching TRBD1 (5 bases). The CDR3 consists of 13 residues. Between the trimmed V and J ends, which lost 6 bases and 1 base, there was a span of 8 bases. Germline CDR1 is SGHRS and CDR2 is YFSETQ. Here the CDR3 DNA reads TGCGCCAGCATGTCAGGGTCTGGAAACACCATATATTTT. This codes for CASMSGSGNTIYF. Complete variable domain (other parts from reference TRBV5-1 and TRBJ1-3): KAGVTQTPRYLIKTRGQQVTLSCSPISGHRSVSWYQQTPGQGLQFLFEYFSETQRNKGNFPGRFSGRQFSNSRSEMNVSTLELGDSALYLCASMSGSGNTIYFGEGSWLTVV.

V gene TRBV2 combines with J gene TRBJ2-2; 9 nucleotides line up with TRBD1. The CDR3 covers 15 residues. Trimming at V came to 6 bases and at J to 5 bases, leaving 7 bases not matched to a gene. Germline loops: CDR1 SNHLY, CDR2 FYNNEI. In DNA form, the CDR3 reads TGTGCCAGCAGCCCGGGACAGGGTGAGACCGGGGAGCTGTTTTTT. Its protein is CASSPGQGETGELFF. The whole variable domain, filled in from reference TRBV2 and TRBJ2-2, reads EPEVTQTPSHQVTQMGQEVILRCVPISNHLYFYWYRQILGQKVEFLVSFYNNEISEKSEIFDDQFSVERPDGSNFTLKIRSTKLEDSAMYFCASSPGQGETGELFFGEGSRLTVL.

The DNA of the CDR3 is TGTGCCAGCAGCCAGCGGGTGACCCCCCCCTATGGCTACACCTTC. It encodes CASSQRVTPPYGYTF. The rearrangement uses TRBV3-1 (or the pseudogene TRBV3-2) and TRBJ1-2; no definite D call. The CDR3 runs to 15 residues. Germline V gives CDR1 LGHDT, CDR2 YNNKEL (reference sequence). Deletions cut 3 bases from V and 4 bases from J, with 15 bases between.